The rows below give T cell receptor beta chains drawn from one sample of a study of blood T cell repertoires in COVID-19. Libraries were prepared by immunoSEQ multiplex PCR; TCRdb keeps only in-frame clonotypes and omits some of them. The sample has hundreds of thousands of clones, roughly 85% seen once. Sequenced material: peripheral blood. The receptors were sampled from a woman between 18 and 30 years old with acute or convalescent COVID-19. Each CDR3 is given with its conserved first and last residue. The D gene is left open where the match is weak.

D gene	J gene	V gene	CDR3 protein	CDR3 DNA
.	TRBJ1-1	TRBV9	CASSAAGTEAFF	TGTGCCAGCAGCGCGGCAGGGACTGAAGCTTTCTTT
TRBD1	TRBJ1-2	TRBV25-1	CASSKTGGGYTF	TGTGCCAGCAGCAAGACAGGGGGTGGCTACACCTTC
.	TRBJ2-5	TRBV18	CASSPPSGRTKNTLQETQYF	TGTGCCAGCTCACCACCATCGGGTAGGACTAAGAACACCCTCCAAGAGACCCAGTACTTC
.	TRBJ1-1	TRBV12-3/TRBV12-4	CASIKPGNTEAFF	TGTGCCAGCATCAAGCCGGGGAACACTGAAGCTTTCTTT
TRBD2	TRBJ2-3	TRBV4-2	CASSLFTSGGERSTDTQYF	TGTGCCAGCAGCCTTTTTACTAGCGGGGGGGAGAGAAGCACAGATACGCAGTATTTT
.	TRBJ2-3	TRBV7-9	CASSSVTDTQYF	TGTGCCAGCAGCTCTGTCACAGATACGCAGTATTTT
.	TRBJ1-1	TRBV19	CASSRQKNTEAFF	TGTGCCAGTAGCCGACAGAAGAACACTGAAGCTTTCTTT
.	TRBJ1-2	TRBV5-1	CASSSTGFQGYTF	TGCGCCAGCAGCTCAACAGGGTTTCAGGGCTACACCTTC
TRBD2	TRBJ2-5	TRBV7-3	CASSLSGASGVGETQYF	TGTGCCAGCAGCTTAAGTGGGGCTAGCGGGGTGGGAGAGACCCAGTACTTC
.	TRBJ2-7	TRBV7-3	CASSLPPGGNSYEQYF	TGTGCCAGCAGCTTACCTCCGGGGGGCAATTCCTACGAGCAGTACTTC
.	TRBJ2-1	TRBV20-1	CSARQGNEQFF	TGCAGTGCTAGACAGGGCAATGAGCAGTTCTTC
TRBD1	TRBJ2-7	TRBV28	CASSFWQGDFEQYF	TGTGCCAGCAGTTTTTGGCAGGGGGATTTCGAGCAGTACTTC
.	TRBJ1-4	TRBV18	CASSYQGFTNEKLFF	TGTGCCAGCTCATATCAGGGCTTTACTAATGAAAAACTGTTTTTT
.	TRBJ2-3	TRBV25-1	CASSAPGQGLRDTQYF	TGTGCCAGCAGTGCCCCGGGGCAGGGGTTGAGAGATACGCAGTATTTT
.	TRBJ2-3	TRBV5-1	CASSPSTDTQYF	TGCGCCAGCAGCCCTAGCACAGATACGCAGTATTTT
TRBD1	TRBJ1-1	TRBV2	CASSEGQLIMNTEAFF	TGTGCCAGCAGTGAGGGACAGCTAATCATGAACACTGAAGCTTTCTTT
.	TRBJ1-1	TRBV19	CASSIGGRGVNTEAFF	TGTGCCAGTAGTATAGGAGGAAGGGGTGTGAACACTGAAGCTTTCTTT